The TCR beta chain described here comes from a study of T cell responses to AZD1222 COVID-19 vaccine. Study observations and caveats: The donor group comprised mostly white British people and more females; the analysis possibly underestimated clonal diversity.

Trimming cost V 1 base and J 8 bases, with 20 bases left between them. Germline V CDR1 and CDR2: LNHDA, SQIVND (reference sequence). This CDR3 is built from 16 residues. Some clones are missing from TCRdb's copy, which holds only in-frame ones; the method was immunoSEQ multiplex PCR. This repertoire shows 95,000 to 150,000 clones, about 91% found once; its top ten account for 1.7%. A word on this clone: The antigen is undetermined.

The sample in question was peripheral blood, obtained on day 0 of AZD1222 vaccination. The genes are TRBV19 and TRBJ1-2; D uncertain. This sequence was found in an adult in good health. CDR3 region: CASSIGRGVRFSGYTF. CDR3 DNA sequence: TGTGCCAGTAGTATAGGGCGGGGAGTTCGGTTTAGCGGCTACACCTTC.